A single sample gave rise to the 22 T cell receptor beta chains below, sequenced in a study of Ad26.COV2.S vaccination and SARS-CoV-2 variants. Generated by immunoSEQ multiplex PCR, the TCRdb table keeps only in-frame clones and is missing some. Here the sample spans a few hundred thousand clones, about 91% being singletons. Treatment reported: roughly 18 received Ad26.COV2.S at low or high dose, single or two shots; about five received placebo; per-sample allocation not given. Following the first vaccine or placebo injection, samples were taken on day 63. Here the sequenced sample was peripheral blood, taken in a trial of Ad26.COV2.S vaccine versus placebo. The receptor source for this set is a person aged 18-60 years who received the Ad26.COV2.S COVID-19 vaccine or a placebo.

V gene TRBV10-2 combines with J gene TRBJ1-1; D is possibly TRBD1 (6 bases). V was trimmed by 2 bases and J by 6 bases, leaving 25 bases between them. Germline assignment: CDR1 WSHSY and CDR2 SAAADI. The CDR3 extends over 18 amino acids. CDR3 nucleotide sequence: TGCGCCAGCAGTGAGCCCCCCCGAAATCTACAGGGTTTCGCTGAAGCTTTCTTT. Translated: CASSEPPRNLQGFAEAFF.

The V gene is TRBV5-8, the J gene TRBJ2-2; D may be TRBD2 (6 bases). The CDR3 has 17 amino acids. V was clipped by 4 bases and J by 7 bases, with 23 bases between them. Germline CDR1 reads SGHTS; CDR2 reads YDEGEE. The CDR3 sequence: CASSLRGGIFGSGELFF. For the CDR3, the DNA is TGTGCCAGCAGCCTTCGAGGCGGGATCTTCGGGAGCGGGGAGCTGTTTTTT.

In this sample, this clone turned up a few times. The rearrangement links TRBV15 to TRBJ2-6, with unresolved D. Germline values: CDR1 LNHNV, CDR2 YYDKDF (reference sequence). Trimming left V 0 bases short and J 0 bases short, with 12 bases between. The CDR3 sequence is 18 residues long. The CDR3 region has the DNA TGTGCCACCAGCAGAGAAGGGCAGGCGAGCTCTGGGGCCAACGTCCTGACTTTC. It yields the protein CATSREGQASSGANVLTF.

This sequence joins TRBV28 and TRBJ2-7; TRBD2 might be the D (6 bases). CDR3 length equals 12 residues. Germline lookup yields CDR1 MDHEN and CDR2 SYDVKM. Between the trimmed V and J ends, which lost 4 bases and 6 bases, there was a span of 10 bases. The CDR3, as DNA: TGTGCCAGCAGTTCCTCTAGCGCCGAGCAGTACTTC. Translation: CASSSSSAEQYF. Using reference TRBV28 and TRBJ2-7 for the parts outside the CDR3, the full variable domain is DVKVTQSSRYLVKRTGEKVFLECVQDMDHENMFWYRQDPGLGLRLIYFSYDVKMKEKGDIPEGYSVSREKKERFSLILESASTNQTSMYLCASSSSSAEQYFGPGTRLTVT.

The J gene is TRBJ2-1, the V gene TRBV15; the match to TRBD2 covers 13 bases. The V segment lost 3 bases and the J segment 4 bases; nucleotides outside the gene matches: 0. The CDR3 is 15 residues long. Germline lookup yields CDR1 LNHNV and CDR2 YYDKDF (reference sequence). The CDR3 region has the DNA TGTGCCACCAGCAGGGGACTAGCGGGGTACAATGAGCAGTTCTTC. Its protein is CATSRGLAGYNEQFF.

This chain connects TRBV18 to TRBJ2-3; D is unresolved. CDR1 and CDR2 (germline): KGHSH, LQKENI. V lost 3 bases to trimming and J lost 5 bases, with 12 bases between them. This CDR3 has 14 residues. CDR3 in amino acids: CASSPGQHRDTQYF. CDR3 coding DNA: TGTGCCAGCTCACCGGGCCAACATCGAGATACGCAGTATTTT.

CDR3 DNA sequence: TGCGCCAGCAGCTGGCGTAGGACAGGGGACACCGGGGAGCTGTTTTTT. Its translation is CASSWRRTGDTGELFF. The chain employs TRBV5-1 and TRBJ2-2; 9 nucleotides agree with TRBD1. The CDR3 has 16 amino acids. Trimming cost V 3 bases and J 3 bases; bases outside gene matches: 6. Germline V gene sequence: CDR1 SGHRS, CDR2 YFSETQ.

This CDR3 reads CASSPKDRAGGTQYF. CDR3 coding DNA: TGTGCCAGCAGCCCTAAGGACAGGGCTGGGGGGACCCAGTACTTC. This chain uses TRBV5-4 with TRBJ2-5; 8 nucleotides line up with TRBD1. The CDR3 length is 15 residues. The germline CDR1 and CDR2 sequences are SGHNT and YYREEE (reference sequence). J was trimmed by 7 bases and V by 4 bases; bases with no gene match: 12.

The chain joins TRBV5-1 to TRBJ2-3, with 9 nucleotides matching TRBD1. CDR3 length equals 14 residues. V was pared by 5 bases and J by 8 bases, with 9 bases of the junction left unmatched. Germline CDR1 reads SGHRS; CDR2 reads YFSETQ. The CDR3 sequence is CASRDGQGNVTQYF. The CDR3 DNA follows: TGCGCCAGCAGAGATGGACAGGGGAACGTTACGCAGTATTTT.

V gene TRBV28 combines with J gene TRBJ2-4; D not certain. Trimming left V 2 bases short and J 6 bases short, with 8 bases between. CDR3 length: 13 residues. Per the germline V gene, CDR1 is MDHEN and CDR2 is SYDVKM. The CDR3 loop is CASSLDAANIQYF. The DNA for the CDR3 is TGTGCCAGCAGTTTAGATGCAGCAAACATTCAGTACTTC.

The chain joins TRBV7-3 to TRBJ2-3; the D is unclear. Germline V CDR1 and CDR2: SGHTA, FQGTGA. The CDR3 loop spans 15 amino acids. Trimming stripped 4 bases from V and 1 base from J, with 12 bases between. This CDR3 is CASSSQGLGTDTQYF. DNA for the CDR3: TGTGCCAGCAGCTCCCAAGGCTTAGGCACAGATACGCAGTATTTT.

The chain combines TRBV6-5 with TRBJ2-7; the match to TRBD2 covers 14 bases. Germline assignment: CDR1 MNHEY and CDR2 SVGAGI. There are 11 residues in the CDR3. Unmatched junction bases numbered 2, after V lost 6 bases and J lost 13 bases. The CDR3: CASSGTSGRYF. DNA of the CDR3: TGTGCCAGCAGCGGGACTAGCGGGAGATACTTC.

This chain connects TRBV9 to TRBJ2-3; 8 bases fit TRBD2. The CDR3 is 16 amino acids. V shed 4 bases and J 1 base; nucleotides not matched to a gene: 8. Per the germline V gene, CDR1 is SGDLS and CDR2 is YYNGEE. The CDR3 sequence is CASSKSPTSGTDTQYF. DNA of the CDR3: TGTGCCAGCAGCAAATCACCGACTAGCGGCACAGATACGCAGTATTTT.

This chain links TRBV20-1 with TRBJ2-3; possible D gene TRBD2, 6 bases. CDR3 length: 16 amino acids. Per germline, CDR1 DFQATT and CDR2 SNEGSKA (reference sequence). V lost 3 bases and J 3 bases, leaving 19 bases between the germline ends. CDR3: CSASGIGGAATDTQYF. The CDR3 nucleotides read TGCAGTGCTAGTGGGATAGGAGGGGCAGCGACAGATACGCAGTATTTT.

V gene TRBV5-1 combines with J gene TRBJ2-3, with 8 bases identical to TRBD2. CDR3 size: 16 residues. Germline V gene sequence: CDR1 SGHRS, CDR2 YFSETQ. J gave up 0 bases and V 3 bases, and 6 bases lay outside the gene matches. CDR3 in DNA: TGCGCCAGCAGCTACTTTAGCGGGGTTAGCACAGATACGCAGTATTTT. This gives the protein CASSYFSGVSTDTQYF. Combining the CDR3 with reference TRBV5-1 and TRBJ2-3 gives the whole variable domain KAGVTQTPRYLIKTRGQQVTLSCSPISGHRSVSWYQQTPGQGLQFLFEYFSETQRNKGNFPGRFSGRQFSNSRSEMNVSTLELGDSALYLCASSYFSGVSTDTQYFGPGTRLTVL.

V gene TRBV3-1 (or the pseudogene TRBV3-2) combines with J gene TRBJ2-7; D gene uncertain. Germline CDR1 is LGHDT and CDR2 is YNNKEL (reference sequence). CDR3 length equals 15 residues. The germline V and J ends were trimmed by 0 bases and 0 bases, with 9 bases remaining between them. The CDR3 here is CASSQDLGISYEQYF. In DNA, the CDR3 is TGTGCCAGCAGCCAAGATTTGGGAATCTCCTACGAGCAGTACTTC.

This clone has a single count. CDR3 sequence reads: CASSARDRPNYGYTF. CDR3 nucleotides: TGTGCCAGCAGCGCAAGGGACAGACCTAACTATGGCTACACCTTC. This rearrangement joins TRBV5-4 to TRBJ1-2, with 7 nucleotides matching TRBD1. Trimming removed 4 bases from V and 0 bases from J; junction bases left unmatched: 6. Looked up from germline, CDR1 is SGHNT and CDR2 is YYREEE (reference sequence). The CDR3 is made up of 15 amino acids.

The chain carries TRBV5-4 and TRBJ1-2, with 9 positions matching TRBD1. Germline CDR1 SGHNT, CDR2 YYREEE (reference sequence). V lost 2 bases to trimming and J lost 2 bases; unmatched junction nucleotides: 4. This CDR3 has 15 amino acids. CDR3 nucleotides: TGTGCCAGCAGCTTAACAGGGGGCCGAAACTATGGCTACACCTTC. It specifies CASSLTGGRNYGYTF.

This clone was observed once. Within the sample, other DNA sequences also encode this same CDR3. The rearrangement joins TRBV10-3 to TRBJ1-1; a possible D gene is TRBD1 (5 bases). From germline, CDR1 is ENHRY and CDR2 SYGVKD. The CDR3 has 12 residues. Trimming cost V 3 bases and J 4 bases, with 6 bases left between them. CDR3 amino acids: CAISDGGTEAFF. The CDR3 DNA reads TGTGCCATCAGTGATGGGGGCACTGAAGCTTTCTTT.

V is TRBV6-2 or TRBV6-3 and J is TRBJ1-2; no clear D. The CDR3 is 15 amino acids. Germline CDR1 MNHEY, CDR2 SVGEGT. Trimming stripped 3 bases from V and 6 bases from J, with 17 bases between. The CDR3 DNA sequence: TGTGCCAGCAGTTATGTAGCCCTGGGGTTTAATGGCTACACCTTC. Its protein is CASSYVALGFNGYTF.

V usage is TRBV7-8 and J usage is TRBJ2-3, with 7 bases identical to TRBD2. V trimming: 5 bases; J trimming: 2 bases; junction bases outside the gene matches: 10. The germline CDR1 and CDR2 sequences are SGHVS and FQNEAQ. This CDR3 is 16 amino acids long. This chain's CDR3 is CASSPSPAGITDTQYF. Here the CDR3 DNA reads TGTGCCAGCAGCCCTAGCCCAGCGGGGATCACAGATACGCAGTATTTT.

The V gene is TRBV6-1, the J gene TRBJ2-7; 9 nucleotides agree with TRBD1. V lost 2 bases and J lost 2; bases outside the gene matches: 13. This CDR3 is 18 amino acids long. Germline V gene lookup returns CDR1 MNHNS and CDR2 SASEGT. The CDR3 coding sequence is TGTGCCAGCAGTGAAACCCGGCCGGGACAGGGATTTCCCTACGAGCAGTACTTC. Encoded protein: CASSETRPGQGFPYEQYF.